This T cell receptor beta chain is drawn from a study of shared clonotypes between healthy human individuals. Germline CDR1 LGHNA, CDR2 YSLEER. The CDR3 length is 12 residues. V lost 0 bases to trimming and J lost 7 bases, with 6 bases between them. CD8 cells regarded as naive lacked CD45RO, were positively chosen for CCR7, and omitted terminally differentiated effector memory CD45RA+ cells. Repertoires were generated with immunoSEQ multiplex PCR, while TCRdb's copy carries only in-frame clones and drops some. The sample yields some 2 million clones, about 94% seen once. Sequencing used naive CD8+ T cells sorted from blood. The receptor was isolated from a man younger than 30 in good health. This chain uses TRBV4-3 with TRBJ1-2; D call uncertain. The DNA of the CDR3 is TGCGCCAGCAGCCAAGAAGCCGGTGGCTACACCTTC. As protein: CASSQEAGGYTF.